This T cell receptor beta chain appears in the sequencing data of a study of robustness of blood B and T cell sequencing listed by TCRdb under 2018. At the level of the whole study: The goal of the study was to find out how much peripheral blood is required to reliably describe the TCRbeta and IgG repertoires of an individual. In each of the nine to ten independently drawn blood samples, TCRbeta and IgG repertoires were quantified. For technical replicates, two replicate TCRbeta cDNA libraries were prepared from one shared RNA pool that came from a single 10 ml draw. Results and caveats for the whole study, not just this receptor: Combining 3 or 4 tubes (30-40 ml blood) brought coverage of the top 10,000 TCRbeta clonotypes close to saturation. No improvement in the overlap of rare TCRbeta clonotypes was observed when tubes were pooled, implying that much larger blood volumes would be needed for rare TCRbeta clonotypes to be captured. The 1,000 most abundant TCRbeta clonotypes from the pooled draws were found in every single 10 ml sample. The TCRbeta rarefaction curves did not fully level off, which suggests either under-sequencing or many low-abundance clonotypes. Because EDTA tubes had to be fractionated immediately, the use of EDTA tubes in multi-site collections was limited. When technical replicate libraries were compared, less than 95% of the top 10,000 TCRbeta clonotypes in one library also turned up in the other. Evidence of cross-contamination, likely resulting from batch processing, was observed in one pair of TCRbeta libraries, and the UMI-sequence pairs shared between the two libraries were removed.

Trimming costs V 3 bases and J 1 base, and their ends lie 10 bases apart. The CDR1 and CDR2 encoded by the germline V gene are SGHRS and YFSETQ. From the cysteine through the phenylalanine, the CDR3 covers 14 amino acids. Here the CDR3 DNA is all that survives: 42 bases in frame from base 1. mRNA, which captures expressed receptors, was used instead of genomic DNA for quantification of TCRbeta repertoires. Buffy coat leukocytes were collected into Trizol, and RNA was extracted with the Direct-zol RNA MiniPrep Plus kit without cell sorting. To separate plasma, buffy coat and red blood cells, EDTA blood tubes were immediately centrifuged at 4 degrees C. Concerning this clonotype itself: Its antigen is currently not known. Base qualities are missing; no much larger clone stands one base away.

The library was prepared using PCR. The data were produced on an Illumina MiSeq. Synthesis of cDNA relied on SMARTScribe reverse transcriptase together with a 5' template-switch oligo that added a universal priming site. A 12-nucleotide random unique molecular identifier (UMI) was carried by the template-switch oligo, and each cDNA molecule was tagged with this UMI. During reverse transcription, TCRbeta transcripts were targeted using chain-specific reverse primers. Uracil DNA glycosylase treatment removed residual template-switch adapters, and cDNA was purified with a Qiagen MinElute kit. The first PCR used KAPA HiFi HotStart ReadyMix for 23 cycles, split across four 50 ul reactions with step-out primers. Before further amplification, first-round PCR products were gel-purified. Illumina Nextera adapters were attached in a second PCR of 7 to 9 cycles, and the libraries were then purified and pooled. The UMI barcode for each TCRbeta molecule was captured by a 50-nucleotide 5' read. The authors' pipeline ran thus. Reads were grouped by UMI into consensus reads using the MIGEC toolkit. PEAR was used to merge forward and reverse consensus reads, producing the final reads. Identical UMI-sequence pairs shared across libraries were treated as cross-sample contamination and removed by a custom decontamination script. V(D)J assignment and CDR3 extraction were performed with MIGMAP, a wrapper around IgBLAST. A TCR clonotype was defined as sharing the same V gene, J gene and CDR3 amino acid sequence, and CDR1 and CDR2 were not sequenced. TCRdb applied fastp at Q25 and MiXCR to the public reads, then kept only in-frame beta chains. Identical CDR3 proteins give one entry, which carries the most common genes and DNA. For this entry, the V and J calls and clone size follow TCRdb and not the study's own pipeline. The table for this sample lists thousands of distinct CDR3 sequences; under 70% of them were counted only once. The top ten hold around 25% of the sample.

The material sequenced was peripheral blood. The clonotype originates from a human donor in good health. Recombination connected TRBV5-1 to TRBJ1-1; perhaps TRBD1 is the D gene, with 5 bases matching. The CDR3 is CASSSGPPNTEAFF. The bases are TGCGCCAGCAGCTCGGGACCTCCGAACACTGAAGCTTTCTTT.